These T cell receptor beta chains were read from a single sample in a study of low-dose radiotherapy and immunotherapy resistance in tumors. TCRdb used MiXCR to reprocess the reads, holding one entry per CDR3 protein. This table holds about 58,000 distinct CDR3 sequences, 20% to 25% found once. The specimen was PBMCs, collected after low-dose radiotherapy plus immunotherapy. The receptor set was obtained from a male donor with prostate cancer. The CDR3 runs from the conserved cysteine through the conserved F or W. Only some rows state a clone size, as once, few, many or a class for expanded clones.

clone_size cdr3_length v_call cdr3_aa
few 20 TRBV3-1 CASSQVPSGGPSSYNSPLHF
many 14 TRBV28 CASTPSSGSNEQFF
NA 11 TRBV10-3 CACRGNDEQFF
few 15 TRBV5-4 CASSLTSGGADTQYF
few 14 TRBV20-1 CSARDLKGNYGYTF
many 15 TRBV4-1 CASSQVQGVGETQYF
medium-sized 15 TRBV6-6 CASSYLRGGYNEQFF
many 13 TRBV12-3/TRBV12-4 CASSRPAGGGYTF
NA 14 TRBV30 CAWKETGYNQPQHF
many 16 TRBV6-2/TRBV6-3 CASEGRAGANTDTQYF
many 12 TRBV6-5 CASKGGNYGYTF
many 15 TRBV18 CASSPRDTAIYEQYF
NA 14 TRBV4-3 CASSQVSGRHEQYF
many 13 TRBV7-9 CASSLLQAGELFF
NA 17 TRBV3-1 CASSQPSGAANTGELFF
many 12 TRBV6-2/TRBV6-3 CASSVRYNEQFF
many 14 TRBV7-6 CASSLTGVSGEQYF
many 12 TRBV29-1 CSDSSGSDTQYF
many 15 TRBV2 CASSGAQGPNYGYTF
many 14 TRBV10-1 CASRDRGLPYGYTF
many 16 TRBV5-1 CASSPTVGGGSYEQYF
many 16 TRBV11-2 CASSPQTFGGSDEQYF
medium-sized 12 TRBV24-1 CATEGQNYEQYF
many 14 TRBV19 CASSTEYSNQPQHF
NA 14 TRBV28 CASTPTGGHQPQHF
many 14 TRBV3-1 CASSQPPRDYEQYF
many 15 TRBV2 CASSLGQGAPETQYF
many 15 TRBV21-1 CASSPDGMDPDEQYF
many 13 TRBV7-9 CASSRGGTDTQYF
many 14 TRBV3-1 CASSQFTSSYEQYF
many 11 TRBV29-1 CSVGDTDTQYF
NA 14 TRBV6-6 CASSPHEGGLGAFF
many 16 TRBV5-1 CASSLDPGGRHNEQFF
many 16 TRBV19 CASTNTRTVQNQPQHF
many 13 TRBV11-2 CASSLAVFDTQYF
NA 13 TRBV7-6 CASSLEGFTEAFF